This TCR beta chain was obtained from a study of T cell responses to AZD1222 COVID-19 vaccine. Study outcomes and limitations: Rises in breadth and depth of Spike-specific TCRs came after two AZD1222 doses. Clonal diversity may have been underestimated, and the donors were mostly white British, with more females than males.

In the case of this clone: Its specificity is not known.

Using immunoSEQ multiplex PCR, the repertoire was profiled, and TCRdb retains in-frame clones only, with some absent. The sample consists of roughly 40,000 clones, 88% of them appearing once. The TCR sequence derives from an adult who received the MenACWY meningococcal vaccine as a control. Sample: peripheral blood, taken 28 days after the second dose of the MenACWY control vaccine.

The CDR3 reads CASPSVRGNQPQHF. The CDR3 DNA sequence: TGTGCCAGCCCCTCGGTGCGGGGCAATCAGCCCCAGCATTTT. This chain uses TRBV6-4 with TRBJ1-5; unclear D gene. Germline V gene data show CDR1 as MRHNA and CDR2 as SNTAGT. This CDR3 has 14 residues. Trimming left V 8 bases short and J 2 bases short, with 13 bases between.